This T cell receptor (beta chain) is drawn from a study of OX40 agonist ivuxolimab in advanced cancers. Across the whole study: Each dose-escalation patient presented with hepatocellular carcinoma, melanoma, renal cell or head and neck cancer. About 44% of patients had received prior checkpoint inhibitor therapy. The study's findings and limits: Low levels of normalized T-cell clonal expansion also appeared in some nonresponders. In CD8+ T cells, expanded clones were on average more numerous than in CD4+.

The germline gives CDR1 GTSNPN, CDR2 SVGIG (reference sequence). V dropped 0 bases and J dropped 4 bases, with 7 bases sitting between them. The CDR3 is 13 amino acids. Only in-frame clones appear in the TCRdb table, and some are missing; sequencing was by immunoSEQ multiplex PCR. The repertoire includes about 66,000 clones, around 87% of them detected once, and 13% to 15% sits in the top ten. For this clone: Its antigen is unknown.

This TCR came from an adult with an advanced solid tumor such as melanoma, head and neck, liver or kidney cancer. This sample comprised CD4+ or CD8+ T cells sorted from blood, obtained in a trial of the OX40 agonist ivuxolimab. The chain is built from TRBV30 and TRBJ1-5; a weak D match, TRBD1 (5 bases). As DNA, the CDR3 is TGTGCCTGGAGTGTACAGGTGAATCAGCCCCAGCATTTT. Protein: CAWSVQVNQPQHF.